This T cell receptor beta chain emerged from a study of T cell clones after liver transplantation. In the study overall: Post-transplant blood was tracked for graft-donor-reactive T cell clones identified in a pre-transplant mixed lymphocyte reaction.

The method was immunoSEQ multiplex PCR; TCRdb's version includes in-frame clones alone and lacks a portion of them. The repertoire holds about 51,000 clones, with about 90% as singletons. This clone was observed once. V gave up 6 bases and J gave up 2 bases; unmatched junction bases: 10. Per the germline V gene, CDR1 is MNHEY and CDR2 is SMNVEV (reference sequence). The CDR3 consists of 18 residues. Thawed unstimulated PBMCs were FACS-sorted by CD3, CD4 and CD8 into two populations. Sequencing was performed on CD8+ T cells from blood, taken 12 months after liver transplant. The V gene is TRBV27, the J gene TRBJ2-1, with 13 nucleotides matching TRBD2. This TCR derives from a human patient who received a liver transplant. A subset of T cells may come from the graft donor. The CDR3 nucleotides are TGTGCCAGCAGCCCACCGGGACTAGCGGGACCCGCCTACAATGAGCAGTTCTTC. It codes for CASSPPGLAGPAYNEQFF.